This T cell receptor (beta chain) was identified during a study of T cell repertoires in cytomegalovirus infection. The wider study: Newly reported HLA-C-restricted and thoroughly characterized HLA-B-restricted CMV epitopes were employed. In public TCR beta signatures, there were indications of both CMV infection and matching HLA type.

One entry per CDR3 protein, called by TCRdb with MiXCR from the reads. The sample consists of 700,000 to 900,000 distinct CDR3 sequences, roughly 28% of them appearing once. Remarks on this clonotype: As yet, its antigen is unknown.

The CDR3 covers 13 residues. J lost 6 bases, V lost 3 bases, and 5 bases had no gene match. The germline V gene has CDR1 MNHEY and CDR2 SMNVEV (reference sequence). Regarding the study as a whole: Using cumulative public TCR beta family frequency, the authors identified those who carried CMV together with the relevant HLA. Dominating the ex vivo response were HLA-C-restricted CMV-specific TCR beta clonotypes.

The V call is TRBV27, the J call TRBJ2-7, with 7 bases aligning to TRBD2. The sequence derives from a human donor in good health (CMV status not recorded). Some clones in this sample may be carry-over from other donors' samples. The sequenced sample was cultured CD8+ T cells from PBMCs, obtained from culture after CMV antigen stimulation. CDR3 in DNA: TGTGCCAGCAGTTTGCGGGGGTATGGCGAGCAGTACTTC. This encodes CASSLRGYGEQYF.